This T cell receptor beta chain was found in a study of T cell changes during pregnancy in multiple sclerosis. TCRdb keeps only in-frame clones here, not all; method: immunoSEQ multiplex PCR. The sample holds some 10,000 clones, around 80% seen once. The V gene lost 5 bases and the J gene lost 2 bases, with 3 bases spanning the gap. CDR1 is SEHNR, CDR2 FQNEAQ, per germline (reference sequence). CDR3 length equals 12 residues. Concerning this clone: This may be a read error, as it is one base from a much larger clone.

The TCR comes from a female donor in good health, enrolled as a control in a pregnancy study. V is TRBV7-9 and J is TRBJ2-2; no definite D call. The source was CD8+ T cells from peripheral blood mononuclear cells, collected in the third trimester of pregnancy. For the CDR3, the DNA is TGTGCCAGCAGCCTTAACACCGGGGAGCTGTTTTTT. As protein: CASSLNTGELFF.